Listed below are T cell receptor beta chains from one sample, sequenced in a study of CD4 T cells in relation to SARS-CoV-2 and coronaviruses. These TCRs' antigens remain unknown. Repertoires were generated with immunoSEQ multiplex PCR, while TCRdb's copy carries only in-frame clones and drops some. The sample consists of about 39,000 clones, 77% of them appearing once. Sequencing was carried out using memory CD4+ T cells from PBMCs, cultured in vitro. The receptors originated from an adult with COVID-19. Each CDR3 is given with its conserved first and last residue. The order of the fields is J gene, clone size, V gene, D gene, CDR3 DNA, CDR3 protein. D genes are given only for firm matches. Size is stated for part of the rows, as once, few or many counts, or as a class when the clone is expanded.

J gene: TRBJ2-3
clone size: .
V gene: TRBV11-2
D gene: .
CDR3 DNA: TGTGCCAGCAGCTATCTGCTCTCGACAGATACGCAGTATTTT
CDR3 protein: CASSYLLSTDTQYF

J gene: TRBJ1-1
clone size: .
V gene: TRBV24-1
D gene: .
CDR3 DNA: TGTGCCACCAGTGATTTGAGGACCGGAGGGGTGGCTTTCTTT
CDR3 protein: CATSDLRTGGVAFF

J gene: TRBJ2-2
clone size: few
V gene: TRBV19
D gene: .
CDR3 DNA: TGTGCCCCATGGGGGCAGATTTACACCGGGGAGCTGTTTTTT
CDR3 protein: CAPWGQIYTGELFF

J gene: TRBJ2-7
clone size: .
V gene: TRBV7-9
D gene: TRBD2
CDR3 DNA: TGTGCCAGCAGCTCTGGGCGGGAGGAGGGCTACGAGCAGTACTTC
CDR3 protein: CASSSGREEGYEQYF

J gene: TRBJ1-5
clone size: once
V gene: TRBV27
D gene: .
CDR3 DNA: TGTGCCAGCAGCGCCCGCGGGACCCAGGGAAGTCAGCCCCAGCATTTT
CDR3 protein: CASSARGTQGSQPQHF

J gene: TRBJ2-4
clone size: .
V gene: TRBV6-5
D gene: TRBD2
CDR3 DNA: TGTGCCAGCAGGGGGACTAGCGGGACCGTTTACTTC
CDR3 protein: CASRGTSGTVYF

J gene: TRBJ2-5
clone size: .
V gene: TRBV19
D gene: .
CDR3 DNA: TGTGCCACCGCTGAACAGTCTCAAGAGACCCAGTACTTC
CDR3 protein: CATAEQSQETQYF

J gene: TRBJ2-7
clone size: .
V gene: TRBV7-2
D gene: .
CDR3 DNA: TGTGCCAGCAGCTTAGGCACAACCTACGAGCAGTACTTC
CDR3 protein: CASSLGTTYEQYF

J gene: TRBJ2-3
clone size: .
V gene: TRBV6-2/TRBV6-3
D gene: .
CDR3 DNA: TGTGCCAGCAGTTACTCGAGTGAGGGAGATACGCAGTATTTT
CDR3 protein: CASSYSSEGDTQYF

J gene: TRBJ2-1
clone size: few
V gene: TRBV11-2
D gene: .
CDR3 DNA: TGTGCCAGCAGCTTAGACAGGGGCTCCTACAATGAGCAGTTCTTC
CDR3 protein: CASSLDRGSYNEQFF

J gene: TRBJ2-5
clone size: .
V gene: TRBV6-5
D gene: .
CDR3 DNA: TGTGCCAGCAGGATAAACAGGGGAGGGGAGACCCAGTACTTC
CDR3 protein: CASRINRGGETQYF

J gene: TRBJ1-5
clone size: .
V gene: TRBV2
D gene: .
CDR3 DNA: TGTGCCAGCAGTGACGCGGCAGGGAACAATCAGCCCCAGCATTTT
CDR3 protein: CASSDAAGNNQPQHF

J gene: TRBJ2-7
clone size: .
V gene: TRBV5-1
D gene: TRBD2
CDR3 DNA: TGCGCCAGCAGCTCCTCGGGCGGGAGAGGTTACGAGCAGTACTTC
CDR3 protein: CASSSSGGRGYEQYF

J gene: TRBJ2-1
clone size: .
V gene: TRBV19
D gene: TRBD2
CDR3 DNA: TGTGCCAGTAGTCACCCCTCAGGTAGCGGGAGGAGGGATGAGCAGTTCTTC
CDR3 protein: CASSHPSGSGRRDEQFF

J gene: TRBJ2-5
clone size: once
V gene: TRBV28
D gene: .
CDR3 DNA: TGTGCCAGCACAAGCGGAATACCCGCCCAAGAGACCCAGTACTTC
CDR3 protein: CASTSGIPAQETQYF

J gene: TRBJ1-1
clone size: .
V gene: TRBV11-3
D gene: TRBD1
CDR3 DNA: TGTGCCAGCAGCTTTGACAGGGGAACTGAAGCTTTCTTT
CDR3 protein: CASSFDRGTEAFF

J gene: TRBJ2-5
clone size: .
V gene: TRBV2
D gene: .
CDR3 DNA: TGTGCCAGCAGTGAAAGTCGTTTGGGGGGCGAGGAAGAGACCCAGTACTTC
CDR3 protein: CASSESRLGGEEETQYF

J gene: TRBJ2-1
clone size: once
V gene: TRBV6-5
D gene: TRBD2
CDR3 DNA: TGTGCCAGCATTGGCGGGAGTGTTTACAATGAGCAGTTCTTC
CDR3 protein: CASIGGSVYNEQFF

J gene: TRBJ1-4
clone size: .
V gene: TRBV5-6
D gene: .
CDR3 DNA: TGTGCCAGCCGATCTCTCGGAGGTGAAAAACTGTTTTTT
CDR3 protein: CASRSLGGEKLFF

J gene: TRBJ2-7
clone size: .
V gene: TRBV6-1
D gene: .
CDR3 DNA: TGTGCCAGCAGTGAAAGTCTTTTCTACGAGTTC
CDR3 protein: CASSESLFYEF

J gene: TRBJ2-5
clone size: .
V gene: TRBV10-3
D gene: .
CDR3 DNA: TGTGCCATCAGTGAGATCCAGGAAGGGGTCGGGGAGTACCAAGAGACCCAGTACTTC
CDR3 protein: CAISEIQEGVGEYQETQYF

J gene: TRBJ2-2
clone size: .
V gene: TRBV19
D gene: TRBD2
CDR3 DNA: TGTGCCAGTAGCCCCGAAGGGCGACTAGCGGGAGCACGAACCGGGGAGCTGTTTTTT
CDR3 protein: CASSPEGRLAGARTGELFF

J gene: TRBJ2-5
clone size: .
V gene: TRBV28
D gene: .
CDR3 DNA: TGTGCCAGCAGTGTGACTAGTTTGGAGACCCAGTACTTC
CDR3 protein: CASSVTSLETQYF

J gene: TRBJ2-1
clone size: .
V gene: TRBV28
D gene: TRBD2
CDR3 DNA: TGTGCCAGCAGTTTTCCCTTTCGGCTAGCGGGAGGTTTGGAGCAGTTCTTC
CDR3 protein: CASSFPFRLAGGLEQFF

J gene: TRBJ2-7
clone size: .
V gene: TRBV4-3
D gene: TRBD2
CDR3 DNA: TGCGCCAGCAGCCAAGATGCAGCGGGGCAATACGAGCAGTACTTC
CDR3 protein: CASSQDAAGQYEQYF

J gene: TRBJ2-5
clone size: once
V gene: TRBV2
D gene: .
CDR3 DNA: TGTGCCAGCAAGGGCGGAGGGGGACAAGAGACCCAGTACTTC
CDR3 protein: CASKGGGGQETQYF

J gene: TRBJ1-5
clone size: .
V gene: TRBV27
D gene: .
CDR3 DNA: TGTGCCAGCAGTTCCGCAGCCTATAGCAATCAGCCCCAGCATTTT
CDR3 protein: CASSSAAYSNQPQHF

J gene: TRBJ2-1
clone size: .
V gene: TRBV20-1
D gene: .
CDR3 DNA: TGCAGTGCTAGTGACGCCGGGACGGACTCCTACAATGAGCAGTTCTTC
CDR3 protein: CSASDAGTDSYNEQFF

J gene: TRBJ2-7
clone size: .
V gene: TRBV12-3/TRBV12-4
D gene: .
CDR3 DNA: TGTGCCAGCAGTTTTGAGGGAATCGAGCAGTACTTC
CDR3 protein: CASSFEGIEQYF

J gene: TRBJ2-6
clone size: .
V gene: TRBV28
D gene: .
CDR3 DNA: TGTGCCAGCAGTGCCGGGGGCTCTGGGGCCAACGTCCTGACTTTC
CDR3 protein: CASSAGGSGANVLTF

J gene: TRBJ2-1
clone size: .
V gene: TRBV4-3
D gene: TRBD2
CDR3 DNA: TGCGCCAGCAGCCAAGCTCCTAGCGGGTCCTACAATGAGCAGTTCTTC
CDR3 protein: CASSQAPSGSYNEQFF

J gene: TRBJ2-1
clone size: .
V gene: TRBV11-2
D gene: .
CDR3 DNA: TGTGCCAGCAGCATAGGACTGCACAATGAGCAGTTCTTC
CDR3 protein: CASSIGLHNEQFF

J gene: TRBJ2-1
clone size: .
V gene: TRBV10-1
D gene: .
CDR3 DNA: TGCGCCAGCAGCCGATCCTACAATGAGCAGTTCTTC
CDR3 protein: CASSRSYNEQFF